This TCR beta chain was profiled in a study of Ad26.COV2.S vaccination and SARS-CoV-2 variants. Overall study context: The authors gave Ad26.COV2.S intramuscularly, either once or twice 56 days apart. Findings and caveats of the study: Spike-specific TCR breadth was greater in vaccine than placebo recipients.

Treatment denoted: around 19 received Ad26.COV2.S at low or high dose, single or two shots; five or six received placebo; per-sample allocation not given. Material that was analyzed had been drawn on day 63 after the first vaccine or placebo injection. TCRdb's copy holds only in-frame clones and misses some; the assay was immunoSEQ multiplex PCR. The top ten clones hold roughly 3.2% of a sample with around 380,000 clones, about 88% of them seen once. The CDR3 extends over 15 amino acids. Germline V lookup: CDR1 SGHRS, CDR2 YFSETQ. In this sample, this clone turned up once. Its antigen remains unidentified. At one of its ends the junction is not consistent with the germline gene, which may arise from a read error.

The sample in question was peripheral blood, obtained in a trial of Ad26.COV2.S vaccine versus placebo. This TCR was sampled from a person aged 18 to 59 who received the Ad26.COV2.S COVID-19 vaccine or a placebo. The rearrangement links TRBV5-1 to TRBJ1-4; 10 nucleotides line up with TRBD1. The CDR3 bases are TGCGCCAGCAGATTGGGGGGACAGGGGATGGAAAAACTGTTTTTT. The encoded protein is CASRLGGQGMEKLFF.